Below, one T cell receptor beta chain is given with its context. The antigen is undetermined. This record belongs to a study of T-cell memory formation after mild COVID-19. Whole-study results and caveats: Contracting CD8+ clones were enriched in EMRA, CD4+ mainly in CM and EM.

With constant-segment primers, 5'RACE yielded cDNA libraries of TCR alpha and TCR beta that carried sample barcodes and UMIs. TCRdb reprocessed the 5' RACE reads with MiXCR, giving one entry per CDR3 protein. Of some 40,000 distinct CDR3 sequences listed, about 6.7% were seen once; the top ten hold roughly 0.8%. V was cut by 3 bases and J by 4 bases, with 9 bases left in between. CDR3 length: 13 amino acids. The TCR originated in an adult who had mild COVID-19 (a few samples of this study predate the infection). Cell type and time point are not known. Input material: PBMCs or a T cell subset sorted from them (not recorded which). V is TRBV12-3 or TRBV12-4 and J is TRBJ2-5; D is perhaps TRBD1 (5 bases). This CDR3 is CASSFQGIETQYF. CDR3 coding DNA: TGTGCCAGCAGTTTTCAGGGAATAGAGACCCAGTACTTC.